Listed below are T cell receptor beta chains from one sample, sequenced in a study of blood T cell repertoires in COVID-19. Profiled with immunoSEQ multiplex PCR; TCRdb holds only in-frame clones, not every one. The sample carries tens of thousands of clones, around 87% recorded once. Input material: peripheral blood. The receptor source for this set is a human donor in a cohort sampled during active COVID-19. Both conserved end residues are part of each CDR3. D genes are given only for firm matches. Rows give clone size only sometimes, using once, few, many, or a class for an expanded clone.

V gene,J gene,clone size,D gene,CDR3 protein,CDR3 DNA
TRBV7-9,TRBJ2-7,.,.,CASSSHLRSYEQYF,TGTGCCAGCAGCTCCCATCTTCGGAGCTACGAGCAGTACTTC
TRBV3-1/TRBV3-2,TRBJ2-5,.,.,CASSQDYGGETGPQETQYF,TGTGCCAGCAGCCAAGATTATGGGGGTGAAACAGGGCCGCAAGAGACCCAGTACTTC
TRBV6-5,TRBJ1-1,.,.,CASSYSSGHNTEAFF,TGTGCCAGCAGTTACTCCTCCGGACACAACACTGAAGCTTTCTTT
TRBV18,TRBJ2-1,.,TRBD1,CASSPGQGSYNEQFF,TGTGCCAGCTCACCGGGACAGGGTTCCTACAATGAGCAGTTCTTC
TRBV11-2,TRBJ1-4,.,TRBD1,CASRRTGVDEKLFF,TGTGCCAGCAGGAGGACAGGGGTTGATGAAAAACTGTTTTTT
TRBV5-1,TRBJ2-7,.,TRBD2,CASSLRLAGGSYEQYF,TGCGCCAGCAGCTTGAGGCTAGCGGGGGGATCCTACGAGCAGTACTTC
TRBV11-2,TRBJ1-5,.,.,CASSTTGGWPQHF,TGTGCCAGCAGCACCACGGGGGGGTGGCCCCAGCATTTT
TRBV30,TRBJ2-3,.,.,CAWRLVNTDTQYF,TGTGCCTGGAGGCTAGTTAACACAGATACGCAGTATTTT
TRBV7-9,TRBJ1-1,few,.,CASSLGGVWRREDTEAFF,TGTGCCAGCAGCTTAGGAGGGGTTTGGAGGAGGGAGGACACTGAAGCTTTCTTT
TRBV10-1,TRBJ2-7,once,TRBD2,CASSFRLANEQYF,TGCGCCAGCAGTTTCCGACTAGCAAACGAGCAGTACTTC
TRBV3-1/TRBV3-2,TRBJ2-2,.,TRBD1,CASKNPGTGGTGELFF,TGTGCCAGCAAGAATCCCGGGACAGGGGGCACCGGGGAGCTGTTTTTT
TRBV28,TRBJ1-5,.,.,CASSAFGGNQPQHF,TGTGCCAGCAGTGCGTTCGGGGGGAATCAGCCCCAGCATTTT
TRBV12-5,TRBJ1-2,few,.,CASGRSGGYTF,TGTGCTAGTGGGCGGAGTGGGGGCTACACCTTC
TRBV14,TRBJ1-1,.,.,CASSRGGRLGTEAFF,TGTGCCAGCAGCCGCGGGGGGCGGTTGGGCACAGAAGCTTTCTTT
TRBV5-1,TRBJ2-3,.,TRBD1,CASFPGQGVGTQYF,TGCGCCAGCTTTCCGGGACAGGGAGTCGGCACGCAGTATTTT
TRBV28,TRBJ2-7,.,.,CASSPQDYEQYF,TGTGCCAGCAGTCCCCAGGATTACGAGCAGTACTTC